This T cell receptor beta chain stems from a study of T cell responses to AZD1222 COVID-19 vaccine. With respect to this clone: Its cognate antigen is unknown.

Whole-study findings and limits: The peak T cell response came first, and repertoires were sampled only after it. The study identified only five or six AZD1222 recipients as seropositive at baseline.

Only in-frame clones appear in the TCRdb table, and some are missing; sequencing was by immunoSEQ multiplex PCR. Seen here are tens of thousands of clones, around 93% observed once, and the top ten hold 6.5% to 9.5%. Second-dose intervals of approximately 4 or approximately 12 weeks were pooled. The specimen was peripheral blood, collected 28 days after the second AZD1222 dose. The TCR sequence derives from an adult who received the AZD1222 COVID-19 vaccine.

CDR3 DNA sequence: TGTGCCAGCAGCTTAGGACTCCGCCCTGAGACCCAGTACTTC. Translated: CASSLGLRPETQYF. The chain carries TRBV7-3 and TRBJ2-5, with TRBD2 as a possible D gene (5 bases). In germline, CDR1 is SGHTA, CDR2 FQGTGA. The CDR3 loop spans 14 amino acids. V lost 2 bases and J lost 5, with 12 bases in between.